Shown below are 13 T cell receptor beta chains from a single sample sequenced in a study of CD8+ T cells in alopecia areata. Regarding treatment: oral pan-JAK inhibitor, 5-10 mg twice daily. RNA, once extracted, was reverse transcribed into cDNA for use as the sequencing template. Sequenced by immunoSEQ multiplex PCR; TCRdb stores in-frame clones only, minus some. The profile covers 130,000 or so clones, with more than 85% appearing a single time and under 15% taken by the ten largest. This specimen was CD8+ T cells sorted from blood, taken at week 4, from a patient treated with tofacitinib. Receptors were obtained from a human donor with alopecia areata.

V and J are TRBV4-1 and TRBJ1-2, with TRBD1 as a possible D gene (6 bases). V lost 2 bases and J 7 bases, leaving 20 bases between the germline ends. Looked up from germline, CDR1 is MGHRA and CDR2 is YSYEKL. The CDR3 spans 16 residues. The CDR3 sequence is CASSQSFPTGSAGYTF. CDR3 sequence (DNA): TGCGCCAGCAGCCAATCATTCCCTACAGGGTCGGCTGGCTACACCTTC.

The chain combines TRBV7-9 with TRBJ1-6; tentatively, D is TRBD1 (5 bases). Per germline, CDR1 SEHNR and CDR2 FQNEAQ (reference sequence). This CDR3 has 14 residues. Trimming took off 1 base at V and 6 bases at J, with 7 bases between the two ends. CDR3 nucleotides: TGTGCCAGCAGCTTAGGACAGTCTAATTCACCCCTCCACTTT. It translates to CASSLGQSNSPLHF.

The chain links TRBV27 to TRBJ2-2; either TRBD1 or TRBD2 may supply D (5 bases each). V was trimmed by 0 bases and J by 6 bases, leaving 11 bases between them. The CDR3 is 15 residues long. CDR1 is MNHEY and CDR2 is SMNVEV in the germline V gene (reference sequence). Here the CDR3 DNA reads TGTGCCAGCAGTTTATCGGGGGTTTTACCCGGGGAGCTGTTTTTT. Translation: CASSLSGVLPGELFF.

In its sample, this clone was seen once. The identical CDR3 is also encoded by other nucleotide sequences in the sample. The CDR3 region is CASSEGTSGGYEQYF. Written as DNA, the CDR3 is TGCGCCAGCAGCGAGGGGACTAGCGGGGGTTACGAGCAGTACTTC. The chain employs TRBV5-1 and TRBJ2-7; TRBD2 aligns across 14 bases. The CDR3 has 15 residues. Germline V CDR1 and CDR2: SGHRS, YFSETQ. V gave up 4 bases and J gave up 4 bases; unmatched junction bases: 4.

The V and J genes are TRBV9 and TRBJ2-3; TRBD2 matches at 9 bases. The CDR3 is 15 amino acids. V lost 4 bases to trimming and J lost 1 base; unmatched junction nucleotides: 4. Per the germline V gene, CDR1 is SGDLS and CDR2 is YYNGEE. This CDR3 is CASSSRTSGTDTQYF. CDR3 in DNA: TGTGCCAGCAGCTCCCGGACTAGCGGCACAGATACGCAGTATTTT.

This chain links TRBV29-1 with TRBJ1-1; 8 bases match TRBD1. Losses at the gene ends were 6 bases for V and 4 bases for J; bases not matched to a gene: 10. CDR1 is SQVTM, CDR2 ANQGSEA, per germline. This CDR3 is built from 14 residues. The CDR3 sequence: CSVAFQGASTEAFF. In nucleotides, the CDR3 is TGCAGCGTGGCATTTCAGGGGGCCAGCACTGAAGCTTTCTTT.

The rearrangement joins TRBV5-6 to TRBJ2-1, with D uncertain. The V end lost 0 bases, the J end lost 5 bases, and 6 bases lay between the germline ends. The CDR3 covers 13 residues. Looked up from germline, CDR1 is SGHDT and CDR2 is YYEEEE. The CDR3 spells CASSLVLNNEQFF. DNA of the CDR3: TGTGCCAGCAGCTTGGTACTAAACAATGAGCAGTTCTTC. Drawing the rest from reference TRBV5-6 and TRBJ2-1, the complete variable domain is DAGVTQSPTHLIKTRGQQVTLRCSPKSGHDTVSWYQQALGQGPQFIFQYYEEEERQRGNFPDRFSGHQFPNYSSELNVNALLLGDSALYLCASSLVLNNEQFFGPGTRLTVL.

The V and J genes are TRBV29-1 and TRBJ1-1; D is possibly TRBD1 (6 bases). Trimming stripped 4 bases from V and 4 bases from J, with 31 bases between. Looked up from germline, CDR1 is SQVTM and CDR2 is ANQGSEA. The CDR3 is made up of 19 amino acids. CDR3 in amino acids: CSVGIGEGQLVVGFTEAFF. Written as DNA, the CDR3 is TGCAGCGTTGGTATAGGGGAAGGACAGTTGGTGGTTGGCTTCACTGAAGCTTTCTTT.

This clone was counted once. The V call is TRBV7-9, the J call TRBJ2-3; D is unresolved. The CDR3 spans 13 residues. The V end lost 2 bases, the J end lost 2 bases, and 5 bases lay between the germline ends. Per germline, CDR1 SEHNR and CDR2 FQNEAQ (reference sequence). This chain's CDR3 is CASSLLDTDTQYF. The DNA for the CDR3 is TGTGCCAGCAGCTTATTGGACACAGATACGCAGTATTTT.

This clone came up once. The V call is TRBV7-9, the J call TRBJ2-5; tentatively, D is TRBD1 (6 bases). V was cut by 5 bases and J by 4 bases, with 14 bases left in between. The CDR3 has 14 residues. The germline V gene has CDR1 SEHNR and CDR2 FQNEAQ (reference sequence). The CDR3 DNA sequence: TGTGCCAGCAGCATAACAGGGTCCCGAGAGACCCAGTACTTC. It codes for CASSITGSRETQYF. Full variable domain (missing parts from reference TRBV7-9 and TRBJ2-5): DTGVSQNPRHKITKRGQNVTFRCDPISEHNRLYWYRQTLGQGPEFLTYFQNEAQLEKSRLLSDRFSAERPKGSFSTLEIQRTEQGDSAMYLCASSITGSRETQYFGPGTRLLVL.

The CDR3 here is CATSRDEQETQYF. The DNA of the CDR3 is TGTGCCACCAGCAGAGACGAGCAAGAGACCCAGTACTTC. The chain links TRBV15 to TRBJ2-5, with unresolved D. V shed 0 bases and J shed 2 bases, with 4 bases lying between them. CDR3 length equals 13 residues. CDR1 LNHNV and CDR2 YYDKDF come from the germline V gene (reference sequence).

The CDR3 coding sequence is TGTGCCAGCAGCTTCATGAAGGGGGGTTACGAGCAGTACTTC. Protein product: CASSFMKGGYEQYF. This sequence joins TRBV7-6 and TRBJ2-7, with D tentatively TRBD1 or TRBD2 (6 bases each). The length of the CDR3 is 14 residues. Germline values: CDR1 SGHVS, CDR2 FNYEAQ. V lost 3 bases and J lost 4, with 13 bases in between.

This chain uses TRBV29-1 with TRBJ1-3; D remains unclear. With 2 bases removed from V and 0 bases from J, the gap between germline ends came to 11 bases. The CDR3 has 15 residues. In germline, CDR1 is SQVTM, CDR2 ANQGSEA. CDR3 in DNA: TGCAGCGTTGAACTCGGCGGAGTCTCTGGAAACACCATATATTTT. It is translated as CSVELGGVSGNTIYF.